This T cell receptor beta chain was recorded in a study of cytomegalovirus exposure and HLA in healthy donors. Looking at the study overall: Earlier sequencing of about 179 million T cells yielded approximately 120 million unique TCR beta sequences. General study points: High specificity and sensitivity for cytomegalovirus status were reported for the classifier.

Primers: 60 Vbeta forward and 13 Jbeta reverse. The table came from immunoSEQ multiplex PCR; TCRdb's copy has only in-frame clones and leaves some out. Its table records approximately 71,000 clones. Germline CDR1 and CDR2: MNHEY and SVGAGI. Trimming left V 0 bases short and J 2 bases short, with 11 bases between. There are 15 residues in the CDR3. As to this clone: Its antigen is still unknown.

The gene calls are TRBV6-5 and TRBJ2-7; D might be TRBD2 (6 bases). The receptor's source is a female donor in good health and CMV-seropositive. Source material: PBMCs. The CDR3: CASSYSEGATYEQYF. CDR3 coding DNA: TGTGCCAGCAGTTACTCGGAGGGAGCTACCTACGAGCAGTACTTC.